This T cell receptor beta chain is drawn from a study of ipilimumab plus nivolumab after autologous stem cell transplantation (dated by TCRdb to the early 2020s). About the investigation overall: Trial patients received a median of about 5 ipilimumab doses and roughly eight nivolumab doses. The intent-to-treat population of the trial was made up of some 36 patients. Patients in the myeloma cohort were either high-risk and transplant-naive or had relapsed within 3 years of a first autologous transplant. Patients with high-risk diffuse large B cell lymphoma, mature T cell lymphoma, or multiple myeloma undergoing autologous transplant were enrolled in the trial. Paper-wide results and their limitations: According to the authors, a biologic rationale for studying the approach further came from T cell receptor repertoire, regulatory T cell phenotype and gut microbiota profiles. Combined checkpoint inhibition appeared tolerable as post-transplant consolidation, according to the authors' conclusion.

In regard to this clone: Its antigen is not yet known. No base-level quality is on record; no much larger clone is a single base apart.

Checkpoint therapy was initiated 14 to 28 days after autologous transplant, and ipilimumab was administered at 1 mg/kg intravenously on day 1 of selected weeks. Nivolumab was given at 3 mg/kg intravenously on day 1 of weeks 1, 4, 7, 10, and every two weeks through week 26. This Phase Ib clinical trial tested ipilimumab plus nivolumab, a combined checkpoint inhibition, as consolidation after autologous stem cell transplantation. The protocol used for the library was the immunoSEQ multiplex PCR assay. The table comes from immuneACCESS by way of TCRdb, which keeps in-frame sequences with V and J called. Part of the clones is missing from these tables; in studies checked, under half for an unresolved V gene and the rest for unknown reasons. The sample records about 9,800 clones, approximately 74% of which are singletons. The top ten hold less than 20% of the sample. V is shortened by 3 bases, J by 2 bases, and the region joining them spans 5 bases. Via the germline V gene, CDR1 is SGHDT and CDR2 YYEEEE. The CDR3 contains 12 residues, cysteine and phenylalanine counted. CDR3 DNA is the only sequence kept; it has 36 bases, read in frame from the first base.

This TCR was sampled from a female donor with multiple myeloma. The sequencing here drew on PBMCs, taken in a trial of ipilimumab plus nivolumab as post-transplant consolidation. The chain uses TRBV5-6 and TRBJ1-1; the D gene cannot be resolved reliably. The sequenced DNA is TGTGCCAGCAGCTACGACAACACTGAAGCTTTCTTT. This codes for CASSYDNTEAFF.